A selection of T cell receptor beta chains follows, all from one sample in a study of shared clonotypes between healthy human individuals. Sequenced by immunoSEQ multiplex PCR; TCRdb stores in-frame clones only, minus some. The sample lists about 2.2 million clones; just over 90% were seen once. The material sequenced was naive CD8+ T cells from PBMCs. These TCRs come from a man aged 18-30 years in good health. Some clones in this sample may be carry-over from other donors' samples. Each CDR3 is given with its conserved first and last residue. The D gene is left open where the match is weak. Clone size is shown for a subset of rows, as once, few, many or a class of expanded clone.

abundance	v_gene	d_gene	j_gene	CDR3aa	CDR3nt
-	TRBV11-2	-	TRBJ1-1	CASSLVGPAGHTEAFF	TGTGCCAGCAGCTTAGTGGGTCCGGCTGGGCACACTGAAGCTTTCTTT
-	TRBV9	-	TRBJ2-2	CASSVKTGERTGELFF	TGTGCCAGCAGCGTAAAAACGGGAGAGCGCACCGGGGAGCTGTTTTTT
-	TRBV27	-	TRBJ1-5	CASSLVGRDYNQPQHF	TGTGCCAGCAGTTTAGTGGGGAGGGACTATAATCAGCCCCAGCATTTT
-	TRBV25-1	-	TRBJ2-5	CASSESPPARNQETQYF	TGTGCCAGCAGTGAATCTCCCCCGGCGCGGAACCAAGAGACCCAGTACTTC
-	TRBV28	TRBD2	TRBJ2-7	CASSPGLASEQYF	TGTGCCAGCAGTCCAGGACTAGCGAGCGAGCAGTACTTC
-	TRBV29-1	-	TRBJ2-7	CSVWTVVYEQYF	TGCAGCGTTTGGACGGTCGTGTACGAGCAGTACTTC
once	TRBV7-8	TRBD2	TRBJ2-1	CASSSRLAGVYEQFF	TGTGCCAGCAGCTCAAGACTAGCGGGAGTCTATGAGCAGTTCTTC
-	TRBV7-9	TRBD2	TRBJ2-1	CASSLGVAGGPGDEQFF	TGTGCCAGCAGCTTAGGGGTAGCGGGAGGGCCTGGTGATGAGCAGTTCTTC
-	TRBV5-5	TRBD2	TRBJ2-7	CASSMGRRAGGLEQYF	TGTGCCAGCAGCATGGGACGGCGAGCGGGAGGGCTCGAGCAGTACTTC
-	TRBV2	TRBD2	TRBJ2-1	CASSVDGGARGEQFF	TGTGCCAGCAGTGTGGACGGGGGGGCGAGAGGGGAGCAGTTCTTC
-	TRBV5-1	-	TRBJ1-1	CASSLGWQMNTEAFF	TGCGCCAGCAGCTTGGGTTGGCAGATGAACACTGAAGCTTTCTTT
few	TRBV29-1	TRBD2	TRBJ2-7	CSVVVGGPYEQYF	TGCAGCGTTGTAGTGGGAGGGCCCTACGAGCAGTACTTC
-	TRBV7-9	-	TRBJ2-1	CASSSRRLGALSYNEQFF	TGTGCCAGCAGCTCCCGCCGCCTAGGTGCCCTCTCCTACAATGAGCAGTTCTTC
-	TRBV9	TRBD1	TRBJ2-5	CASSQGTGAEETQYF	TGTGCCAGCAGCCAAGGGACAGGGGCCGAAGAGACCCAGTACTTC
once	TRBV4-2	-	TRBJ2-7	CASSQGRAWEQYF	TGTGCCAGCAGCCAAGGTCGAGCGTGGGAGCAGTACTTC
-	TRBV4-1	-	TRBJ2-1	CASSQEWGRRDFGEQFF	TGCGCCAGCAGCCAAGAGTGGGGGAGGCGGGATTTCGGTGAGCAGTTCTTC
-	TRBV25-1	-	TRBJ2-7	CASSDRDREYF	TGTGCCAGCAGTGACCGGGACCGGGAGTACTTC
-	TRBV18	TRBD2	TRBJ2-1	CASSPPRLAGTYNEQFF	TGTGCCAGCTCACCACCGCGTTTAGCGGGAACCTACAATGAGCAGTTCTTC
few	TRBV19	TRBD1	TRBJ1-1	CATGGGQAFF	TGTGCCACAGGGGGGGGCCAAGCTTTCTTT
-	TRBV6-6	-	TRBJ1-2	CASTHSGPVYGYTF	TGTGCCAGCACCCATTCCGGGCCAGTCTATGGCTACACCTTC
-	TRBV18	-	TRBJ2-7	CASSSTTRTSYYEQYF	TGTGCCAGCTCCTCAACCACCCGGACTTCCTACTACGAGCAGTACTTC
-	TRBV9	-	TRBJ2-1	CASSPPGSGSRNEQFF	TGTGCCAGCAGCCCTCCGGGGAGCGGAAGTCGTAATGAGCAGTTCTTC
-	TRBV27	-	TRBJ1-1	CASSLTQNTEAFF	TGTGCCAGCAGTTTGACGCAGAACACTGAAGCTTTCTTT
-	TRBV7-9	-	TRBJ1-1	CASSLALGEAFF	TGTGCCAGCAGCTTAGCGCTGGGTGAAGCTTTCTTT
-	TRBV20-1	-	TRBJ2-7	CSAGTTYEQYF	TGCAGTGCCGGAACAACCTACGAGCAGTACTTC
-	TRBV5-1	-	TRBJ2-4	CASRQDLGAQNIQYF	TGCGCCAGCAGGCAAGATTTAGGGGCACAAAACATTCAGTACTTC
many	TRBV7-3	-	TRBJ2-7	CASSLYPGARSEQYF	TGTGCCAGCAGCTTATACCCGGGGGCTAGATCCGAGCAGTACTTC
-	TRBV6-1	-	TRBJ1-2	CASSPRNDYGYTF	TGTGCCAGCAGTCCCCGGAACGACTATGGCTACACCTTC
once	TRBV27	TRBD2	TRBJ2-7	CASSPLQSGSRDEQYF	TGTGCCAGCAGTCCACTGCAAAGCGGGAGTCGCGACGAGCAGTACTTC
-	TRBV9	TRBD2	TRBJ2-2	CASSASGSPSGELFF	TGTGCCAGCAGCGCTAGCGGGAGCCCGTCCGGGGAGCTGTTTTTT
-	TRBV9	-	TRBJ2-6	CASSVGRTNSGANVLTF	TGTGCCAGCAGCGTAGGTCGCACGAATTCTGGGGCCAACGTCCTGACTTTC
-	TRBV6-1	-	TRBJ2-1	CASSEAQEQFF	TGTGCCAGCAGTGAAGCGCAGGAGCAGTTCTTC
-	TRBV28	-	TRBJ1-2	CASSLLANYGYTF	TGTGCCAGCAGTTTGCTGGCTAACTATGGCTACACCTTC
once	TRBV28	-	TRBJ1-2	CASSLRRAYYGYTF	TGTGCCAGCAGTTTGCGCAGGGCCTACTATGGCTACACCTTC
once	TRBV19	-	TRBJ1-1	CASSPRAVNTEAFF	TGTGCCAGTAGCCCACGGGCCGTCAACACTGAAGCTTTCTTT
-	TRBV19	TRBD1	TRBJ1-5	CASTLDREYPFNNQPQHF	TGTGCCAGTACCCTGGACAGGGAGTACCCTTTTAACAATCAGCCCCAGCATTTT
-	TRBV5-1	-	TRBJ2-5	CASSWEETQYF	TGCGCCAGCAGCTGGGAAGAGACCCAGTACTTC
-	TRBV7-9	-	TRBJ2-5	CASSPGVGLSQETQYF	TGTGCCAGCAGCCCCGGCGTAGGACTAAGCCAAGAGACCCAGTACTTC
-	TRBV6-5	TRBD2	TRBJ2-7	CASSYDPSGRDEQYF	TGTGCCAGCAGTTACGATCCTAGCGGGAGGGACGAGCAGTACTTC
-	TRBV9	TRBD1	TRBJ2-7	CASSVQRQGAFHEQYF	TGTGCCAGCAGCGTACAGCGACAGGGGGCGTTCCACGAGCAGTACTTC
-	TRBV9	-	TRBJ2-1	CASSIRGAGPSGEQFF	TGTGCCAGCAGCATCCGGGGGGCAGGGCCCTCGGGTGAGCAGTTCTTC
-	TRBV5-1	-	TRBJ1-1	CASSLPGGFSNTEAFF	TGCGCCAGCAGCCTCCCCGGGGGGTTCTCGAACACTGAAGCTTTCTTT
-	TRBV9	-	TRBJ1-6	CASSVGHNYNSPLHF	TGTGCCAGCAGCGTAGGACACAACTATAATTCACCCCTCCACTTT
-	TRBV27	TRBD2	TRBJ2-3	CASSLMRTSDPDTQYF	TGTGCCAGCAGTTTGATGAGGACTAGCGACCCAGATACGCAGTATTTT
-	TRBV5-6	-	TRBJ2-3	CASSLDMGTDTQYF	TGTGCCAGCAGCTTGGACATGGGCACAGATACGCAGTATTTT
-	TRBV27	-	TRBJ2-1	CASSLEAGLEQFF	TGTGCCAGCAGTTTAGAGGCGGGACTTGAACAGTTCTTC
-	TRBV30	-	TRBJ2-7	CAWDDNSYEQYF	TGTGCCTGGGATGACAACTCCTACGAGCAGTACTTC
-	TRBV7-9	-	TRBJ2-3	CASSRGPLGTDTQYF	TGTGCCAGCAGCCGGGGACCGTTAGGCACAGATACGCAGTATTTT
-	TRBV5-6	TRBD1	TRBJ2-1	CASSLEDRAINEQFF	TGTGCCAGCAGCTTGGAGGACAGGGCCATCAATGAGCAGTTCTTC
-	TRBV4-2	TRBD1	TRBJ1-4	CASRPRLNRGEKLFF	TGTGCCAGCAGACCACGACTGAACAGGGGGGAAAAACTGTTTTTT
-	TRBV27	-	TRBJ2-7	CASSFGAGLYEQYF	TGTGCCAGCAGTTTTGGGGCGGGGCTTTACGAGCAGTACTTC
-	TRBV27	-	TRBJ2-3	CASSLSMAGVTDTQYF	TGTGCCAGCAGTTTATCGATGGCAGGGGTCACAGATACGCAGTATTTT
-	TRBV13	TRBD2	TRBJ2-7	CASSSGLAGVWYEQYF	TGTGCCAGCAGTTCGGGACTAGCGGGAGTCTGGTACGAGCAGTACTTC